A single sample gave rise to the 23 T cell receptor beta chains below, sequenced in a study of blood T cell repertoires in COVID-19. The method was immunoSEQ multiplex PCR; TCRdb's version includes in-frame clones alone and lacks a portion of them. The sample shows approximately 100,000 clones, around 83% of them seen only once. Sequencing was performed on peripheral blood. These receptors all come from a human donor in a cohort sampled during active COVID-19.

The chain links TRBV3-1 (or the pseudogene TRBV3-2) to TRBJ1-1; D remains ambiguous. Germline V gene data show CDR1 as LGHDT and CDR2 as YNNKEL (reference sequence). V lost 1 base, J lost 0 bases, and 6 bases lay in between. The CDR3 length is 14 residues. CDR3 in amino acids: CASSQADMNTEAFF. In nucleotides, the CDR3 is TGTGCCAGCAGCCAAGCAGACATGAACACTGAAGCTTTCTTT.

CDR3 protein: CASSLGPPGLTPYEQYF. The DNA for the CDR3 is TGTGCCAGCAGCTTAGGGCCTCCGGGACTTACCCCCTACGAGCAGTACTTC. The chain is built from TRBV13 and TRBJ2-7, with D perhaps matching TRBD2 (6 bases). This CDR3 region has 17 residues. The germline CDR1 and CDR2 sequences are PRHDT and FYEKMQ (reference sequence). The V end lost 0 bases, the J end lost 2 bases, and 17 bases lay between the germline ends.

This clone has a handful of counts. The chain is built from TRBV12-3 or TRBV12-4 and TRBJ1-1; TRBD1 matches 7 bases. V trimming: 6 bases; J trimming: 6 bases; junction bases outside the gene matches: 7. This CDR3 has 13 amino acids. This CDR3 is CASSTGVVAEAFF. The DNA for the CDR3 is TGTGCCAGCAGCACAGGGGTCGTCGCTGAAGCTTTCTTT.

The J gene is TRBJ1-2, the V gene TRBV28, with 8 bases aligning to TRBD1. Germline lookup yields CDR1 MDHEN and CDR2 SYDVKM. CDR3 length: 12 amino acids. The trim removed 4 bases at V and 8 bases at J, leaving 3 bases unmatched. CDR3 sequence reads: CASSSGGRGYTF. The CDR3 nucleotides read TGTGCCAGCAGTTCAGGGGGCCGAGGCTACACCTTC.

This clone was recorded once. V is TRBV5-1 and J is TRBJ2-3, with a possible D match to TRBD2 (6 bases). CDR3 size: 14 residues. Looked up from germline, CDR1 is SGHRS and CDR2 is YFSETQ. Trimming cost V 4 bases and J 4 bases, with 13 bases left between them. The CDR3 loop reads CASSTDWGADTQYF. As DNA, the CDR3 is TGCGCCAGCAGCACGGACTGGGGGGCAGATACGCAGTATTTT.

V gene TRBV9 combines with J gene TRBJ2-1, with 10 bases lining up with TRBD1. The CDR3 totals 16 residues. The ends lost 3 bases at V and 4 bases at J; junction bases unmatched: 7. The germline V gene encodes CDR1 SGDLS and CDR2 YYNGEE. CDR3 sequence reads: CASSAMTGGYYNEQFF. CDR3 DNA sequence: TGTGCCAGCAGCGCGATGACAGGGGGCTATTACAATGAGCAGTTCTTC.

V and J are TRBV5-1 and TRBJ1-5; 7 nucleotides align to TRBD1. Trimming removed 3 bases from V and 3 bases from J; junction bases left unmatched: 9. Germline lookup yields CDR1 SGHRS and CDR2 YFSETQ. This CDR3 is 16 amino acids long. The CDR3 loop is CASSYGTAQDNQPQHF. The CDR3 DNA reads as TGCGCCAGCAGCTATGGGACAGCCCAGGACAATCAGCCCCAGCATTTT.

The chain carries TRBV10-3 and TRBJ1-2; no clear D. CDR3 length equals 13 residues. The germline CDR1 and CDR2 sequences are ENHRY and SYGVKD. V was trimmed by 2 bases and J by 4 bases, leaving 8 bases between them. Written as DNA, the CDR3 is TGTGCCATCAGTGAGGAGGGTTTCTATGGCTACACCTTC. Its protein product is CAISEEGFYGYTF.

The chain links TRBV7-2 to TRBJ2-3; the match to TRBD2 covers 12 bases. Losses at the gene ends were 5 bases for V and 6 bases for J; bases not matched to a gene: 12. CDR1 SGHTA and CDR2 FQGNSA come from the germline V gene. The CDR3 has 17 amino acids. In DNA form, the CDR3 reads TGTGCCAGCAGCAGAAAACTAGCGGGGGGAGGCGCGGATACGCAGTATTTT. Translation gives CASSRKLAGGGADTQYF.

The chain recombines TRBV6-2 or TRBV6-3 with TRBJ2-5; D unclear. CDR3 size: 15 residues. CDR1 and CDR2 from the germline V gene are MNHEY and SVGEGT. Trimming stripped 0 bases from V and 3 bases from J, with 11 bases between. CDR3 in amino acids: CASSYSIELKETQYF. For the CDR3, the DNA is TGTGCCAGCAGTTACTCGATTGAGTTGAAAGAGACCCAGTACTTC.

This chain joins TRBV9 and TRBJ2-3; 10 bases match TRBD2. The CDR3 totals 16 residues. In germline, CDR1 is SGDLS, CDR2 YYNGEE. V lost 0 bases, J lost 4 bases, and 5 bases stayed unmatched. The CDR3 region is CASSVELAGVPDTQYF. CDR3 DNA sequence: TGTGCCAGCAGCGTAGAGCTAGCGGGAGTTCCAGATACGCAGTATTTT.

This clone came up many times. V gene TRBV6-5 combines with J gene TRBJ2-7; a weak D match, TRBD2 (5 bases). The CDR3 is made up of 16 amino acids. The V gene lost 0 bases and the J gene lost 1 base, with 13 bases spanning the gap. Germline CDR1 MNHEY, CDR2 SVGAGI. CDR3 protein: CASSYSEGSGSYEQYF. The CDR3 nucleotides read TGTGCCAGCAGTTACTCCGAGGGATCGGGTTCCTACGAGCAGTACTTC.

This chain connects TRBV28 to TRBJ1-5; 9 bases line up with TRBD1. The CDR3 is 17 amino acids. With 5 bases clipped from V and 0 bases from J, the junction kept 8 bases outside the gene matches. The germline CDR1 and CDR2 sequences are MDHEN and SYDVKM. CDR3 sequence reads: CASSDGTGWYSNQPQHF. CDR3 DNA: TGTGCCAGCAGTGATGGGACAGGGTGGTATAGCAATCAGCCCCAGCATTTT.

J is TRBJ2-5 and V is TRBV7-2; D might be TRBD2 (6 bases). Germline loops: CDR1 SGHTA, CDR2 FQGNSA. CDR3 length: 15 amino acids. V lost 5 bases and J lost 0, with 13 bases in between. As DNA, the CDR3 is TGTGCCAGCAGCAGACAGCGGGTATACCAAGAGACCCAGTACTTC. It is translated as CASSRQRVYQETQYF.

The chain links TRBV7-9 to TRBJ2-5, with a weak D call TRBD1 (6 bases). The CDR3 sequence is 13 residues long. From germline, CDR1 is SEHNR and CDR2 FQNEAQ (reference sequence). The V gene lost 6 bases and the J gene lost 2 bases, with 10 bases spanning the gap. CDR3 bases: TGTGCCAGCAGAACAGGGTTACAAGAGACCCAGTACTTC. Translating it yields CASRTGLQETQYF.

This clone was detected only once. The V and J genes are TRBV27 and TRBJ2-3; possible D gene TRBD2, 6 bases. The germline gives CDR1 MNHEY, CDR2 SMNVEV (reference sequence). CDR3 length equals 16 residues. V was cut by 1 base and J by 0 bases, with 11 bases left in between. CDR3 sequence: CASSLLYGGSTDTQYF. In DNA form, the CDR3 reads TGTGCCAGCAGTTTATTGTATGGAGGGAGCACAGATACGCAGTATTTT.

The chain has TRBV19 and TRBJ1-2; 7 nucleotides align to TRBD1. The V and J ends lost 9 bases and 5 bases, in that order; junction bases with no gene match: 12. The CDR3 length is 14 residues. Germline CDR1 and CDR2: LNHDA and SQIVND (reference sequence). The CDR3: CASQRQGAWYGYTF. CDR3 DNA sequence: TGTGCCAGCCAAAGACAGGGCGCCTGGTATGGCTACACCTTC.

V is TRBV12-3 or TRBV12-4 and J is TRBJ2-1; 8 positions agree with TRBD2. This CDR3 has 13 amino acids. Trimming took 3 bases from V and 14 from J; bases not matched to a gene: 9. In nucleotides, the CDR3 is TGTGCCAGCAGTTTTTTGGCGGGGGGTTCTAAGTTCTTC. Translated, it gives CASSFLAGGSKFF.

CDR3 loop: CAWSYNTEAFF. DNA of the CDR3: TGTGCCTGGAGTTATAACACTGAAGCTTTCTTT. The chain has TRBV30 and TRBJ1-1; no definite D call. Looked up from germline, CDR1 is GTSNPN and CDR2 is SVGIG (reference sequence). Trimming pared 2 bases from V and 2 bases from J, leaving 3 bases between. The CDR3 consists of 11 residues.

CDR3 protein: CASSAAQGGVEQYF. The CDR3, as DNA: TGTGCCAGCAGCGCCGCCCAGGGGGGTGTCGAGCAGTACTTC. The chain couples TRBV2 to TRBJ2-7, with D tentatively TRBD1 (7 bases). In germline, CDR1 is SNHLY, CDR2 FYNNEI. CDR3 size: 14 residues. V lost 6 bases and J lost 6, with 18 bases in between.

This chain connects TRBV4-1 to TRBJ1-1; D perhaps matches TRBD1 (5 bases). V was shortened by 4 bases and J by 0 bases, with 9 bases between the two germline ends. The CDR3 consists of 14 residues. Germline V gives CDR1 MGHRA, CDR2 YSYEKL. CDR3 sequence reads: CASSPTVMNTEAFF. The CDR3 DNA reads as TGCGCCAGCAGCCCGACAGTCATGAACACTGAAGCTTTCTTT.

The V call is TRBV4-3, the J call TRBJ2-5; 8 bases are a match to TRBD2. CDR1 is LGHNA, CDR2 YSLEER, per germline. The CDR3 spans 15 residues. With V trimmed by 3 bases and J by 1 base, 4 bases remained unmatched. The CDR3 coding sequence is TGCGCCAGCAGCCAGGGTAGCGGGGTCCAAGAGACCCAGTACTTC. Translating gives CASSQGSGVQETQYF.

The chain employs TRBV10-3 and TRBJ1-5; D perhaps matches TRBD1 (5 bases). Germline CDR1 is ENHRY and CDR2 is SYGVKD. CDR3 length: 14 residues. V was clipped by 4 bases and J by 0 bases, with 7 bases between them. CDR3 coding DNA: TGTGCCATCAGTGTTCAGGGTAGCAATCAGCCCCAGCATTTT. This gives the protein CAISVQGSNQPQHF.